One sample yielded the 4 T cell receptor beta chains listed below, sequenced in a study of vaccination effects on CD4 cells after COVID-19. Here immunoSEQ multiplex PCR was the method, and the copy in TCRdb shows in-frame clones only, minus some. The table has tens of thousands of clones, approximately 72% seen once. The antigens of these receptors remain unknown. ViraFEST assay sequencing came after antigen-specific CD4+ T cells were expanded with viral peptide pools. When more than 9 days of culture had elapsed, CD4+ T cells were isolated. Nucleocapsid antibodies were negative in the vaccine recipients, who had never had SARS-CoV-2 infection. The sequences come from CD4+ T cells from PBMCs cultured with HCoV-OC43 spike peptides, collected before COVID-19 vaccination. Subset here: HCoV-OC43 spike overlapping peptide pool stimulation. The receptors stem from a human donor who received a COVID-19 vaccine.

This clone has just a few counts. The J gene is TRBJ2-7, the V gene TRBV7-2; TRBD2 agrees at 8 bases. Germline-derived CDR1 and CDR2 are SGHTA and FQGNSA. There are 14 residues in the CDR3. The J segment lost 9 bases and the V segment lost 4 bases, leaving 11 bases of the junction unmatched. The CDR3 region is CASSWGFGSGGQYV. In DNA, the CDR3 is TGTGCCAGCAGCTGGGGATTCGGCAGCGGGGGGCAGTACGTC.

The gene calls are TRBV29-1 and TRBJ1-4, with D uncertain. Trimming cost V 4 bases and J 4 bases, with 10 bases left between them. Germline V gives CDR1 SQVTM, CDR2 ANQGSEA. The CDR3 runs to 13 residues. The DNA of the CDR3 is TGCAGCGTTGCACAGACCCTTAATGAAAAACTGTTTTTT. This encodes CSVAQTLNEKLFF.

This clone was observed a few times. The rearrangement links TRBV6-4 to TRBJ2-5; D perhaps matches TRBD2 (6 bases). The CDR3 contains 14 residues. Trimming shortened V by 3 bases and J by 3 bases, and 11 bases separated the two germline ends. Germline V gene data show CDR1 as MRHNA and CDR2 as SNTAGT. The CDR3 DNA reads TGTGCCAGCAGTGAACGGGCGGGGAAAGAGACCCAGTACTTC. This translates into CASSERAGKETQYF.

This chain connects TRBV7-2 to TRBJ1-2, with no clear D. Germline V gives CDR1 SGHTA, CDR2 FQGNSA. Trimming stripped 3 bases from V and 5 bases from J, with 13 bases between. The length of the CDR3 is 14 residues. Here the CDR3 reads CASSFLMTSYGYTF. As DNA, the CDR3 is TGTGCCAGCAGCTTTTTAATGACCTCTTATGGCTACACCTTC.